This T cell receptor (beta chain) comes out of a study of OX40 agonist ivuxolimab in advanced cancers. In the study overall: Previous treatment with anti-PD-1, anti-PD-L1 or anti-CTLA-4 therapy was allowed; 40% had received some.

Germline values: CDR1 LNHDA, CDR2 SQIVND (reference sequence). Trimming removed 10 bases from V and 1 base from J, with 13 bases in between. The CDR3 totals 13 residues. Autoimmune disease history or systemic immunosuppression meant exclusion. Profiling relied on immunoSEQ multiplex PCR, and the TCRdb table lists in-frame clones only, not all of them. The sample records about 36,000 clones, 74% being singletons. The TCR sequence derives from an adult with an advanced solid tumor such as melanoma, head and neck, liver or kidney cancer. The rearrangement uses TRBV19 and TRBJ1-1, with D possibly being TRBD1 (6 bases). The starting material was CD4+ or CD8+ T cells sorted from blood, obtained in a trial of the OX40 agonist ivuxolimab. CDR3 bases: TGTGCCACCCAGGGACACAGGAACACTGAAGCTTTCTTT. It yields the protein CATQGHRNTEAFF.